These 3 T cell receptor beta chains originate from one sample sequenced in a study of tumor-infiltrating lymphocytes in primary liver carcinoma (dated by TCRdb to the late 2010s). TCRdb records Illumina HiSeq 2500 as the sequencer. Starting from 450 to 500 ng total RNA, TCRbeta-specific cDNA was produced by reverse transcription with a constant-region primer and ProtoScript II reverse transcriptase. Three nested multiplex PCR rounds, following a slightly modified ARM-PCR procedure, were used to build the TCRbeta libraries. Multiplex TRBV1-TRBV30 forward primers and a Cbeta reverse primer were used in the first two PCR rounds, each of which was run for 10 cycles. The public sequencing data were trimmed at Q25 with fastp and processed into clonotypes with MiXCR by TCRdb, which kept only in-frame beta chains. When rows share a CDR3 protein, they turn into one entry using the most common DNA and genes. The sample table records roughly 53,000 distinct CDR3 sequences; about 68% of these occur just once. The ten biggest clones cover around 23% of the sample.

Without any cell sorting, total RNA and DNA were extracted together from about 20-30 mg of bulk tissue using the AllPrep DNA/RNA mini kit. The specimen was liver tumor tissue from sampling region 2. The cell subset or site label here, explained by the study, means: tumor region T2, inferior pole. The receptor source for this set is a man aged 40-50 years with primary liver carcinoma and hepatitis B virus infection.

Concerning this clonotype: The junction departs from germline at one end; a sequencing error may be responsible. Here the CDR3 DNA reads TGCGTCAGCAGCCAGGCCGTATGGGGAACGCTAGGGTCTGGAAACACCATATATTTT. Protein product: CVSSQAVWGTLGSGNTIYF. This chain links TRBV4-1 with TRBJ1-3, with D uncertain. There are 19 residues in the CDR3. Germline-derived CDR1 and CDR2 are MGHRA and YSYEKL.

In this sample, this clonotype turned up a few times. A read error is likely, as this CDR3 ends without the conserved phenylalanine or tryptophan. This chain uses TRBV11-2 with TRBJ2-1; D unclear. V lost 2 bases and J lost 8, with 10 bases in between. Germline assignment: CDR1 SGHAT and CDR2 FQNNGV. There are 13 residues in the CDR3. The CDR3 bases are TGTGCCAGCAGCTTAAATGGTGCCGATGAGCAGTTCCTC. Its protein product is CASSLNGADEQFL.

The rearrangement links TRBV29-1 to TRBJ2-3; D may be TRBD2 (6 bases). Trimming pared 2 bases from V and 4 bases from J, leaving 19 bases between. The CDR3 has 16 residues. Per the germline V gene, CDR1 is SQVTM and CDR2 is ANQGSEA. The CDR3, as DNA: TGCAGCGTTGAATTCCGGGACTGGGGAATTGCAGATACGCAGTATTTT. This translates into CSVEFRDWGIADTQYF.